This T cell receptor (beta chain) was captured in a study of shared clonotypes between healthy human individuals. Assay used: immunoSEQ multiplex PCR; TCRdb lists only in-frame clones, some missing. This table has under 600,000 clones, around 97% appearing once. Per the germline V gene, CDR1 is WNHNN and CDR2 is SYGVQD (reference sequence). The CDR3 loop spans 13 amino acids. V shed 3 bases and J shed 4 bases, with 9 bases lying between them. The chain recombines TRBV10-1 with TRBJ2-5; the D gene is possibly TRBD1 (5 bases). Input material: naive CD4+ T cells sorted from blood. As for subset: CD45RA+ positively selected. This TCR was recovered from a woman aged 25 to 45 in good health. As DNA, the CDR3 is TGCGCCAGCAGTGATCAGGGTGTAGAGACCCAGTACTTC. This gives the protein CASSDQGVETQYF.